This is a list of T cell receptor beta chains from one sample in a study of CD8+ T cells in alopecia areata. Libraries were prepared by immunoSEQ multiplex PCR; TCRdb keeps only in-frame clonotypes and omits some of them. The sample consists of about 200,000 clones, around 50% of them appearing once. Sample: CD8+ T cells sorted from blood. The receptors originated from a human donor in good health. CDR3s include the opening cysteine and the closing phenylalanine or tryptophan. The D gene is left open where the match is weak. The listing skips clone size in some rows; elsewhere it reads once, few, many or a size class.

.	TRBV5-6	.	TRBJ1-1	CASSLGQVNTEAFF	TGTGCCAGCAGCTTGGGGCAGGTGAACACTGAAGCTTTCTTT
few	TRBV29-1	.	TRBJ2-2	CSVEPPGSGELFF	TGCAGCGTTGAACCCCCAGGCAGCGGGGAGCTGTTTTTT
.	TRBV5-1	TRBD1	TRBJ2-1	CASSSGQMWFF	TGCGCCAGCAGCTCGGGACAGATGTGGTTCTTC
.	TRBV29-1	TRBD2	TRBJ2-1	CSVEDPKRGDNEQFF	TGCAGCGTTGAAGATCCAAAGCGGGGGGACAATGAGCAGTTCTTC
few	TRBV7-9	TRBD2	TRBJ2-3	CASSGIAGLLTDTQYF	TGTGCCAGCAGCGGGATAGCGGGGTTACTCACAGATACGCAGTATTTT
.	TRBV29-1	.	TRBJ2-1	CSGSLGALNNEQFF	TGCAGCGGTTCTTTGGGGGCGCTGAACAATGAGCAGTTCTTC
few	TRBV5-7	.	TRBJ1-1	CASSFPRQENTEAFF	TGTGCCAGCAGCTTCCCTCGCCAGGAGAACACTGAAGCTTTCTTT
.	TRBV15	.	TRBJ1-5	CATSNSRGMGQPQHF	TGTGCCACCAGCAATTCCAGGGGAATGGGTCAGCCCCAGCATTTT
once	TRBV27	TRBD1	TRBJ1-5	CASSGPDRGNQPQHF	TGTGCCAGCAGTGGACCGGACAGGGGCAATCAGCCCCAGCATTTT
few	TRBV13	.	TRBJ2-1	CASSSRDLPNEQFF	TGTGCCAGCAGCTCACGGGACCTCCCGAATGAGCAGTTCTTC
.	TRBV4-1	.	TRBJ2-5	CASSPARGGETQYF	TGCGCCAGCAGCCCGGCGCGGGGCGGCGAGACCCAGTACTTC
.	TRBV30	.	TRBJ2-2	CAWSKLLELFF	TGTGCCTGGAGTAAGCTGCTGGAGCTGTTTTTT
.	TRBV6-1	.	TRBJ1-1	CASRRVDENTEAFF	TGTGCCAGCCGTCGTGTCGATGAGAACACTGAAGCTTTCTTT
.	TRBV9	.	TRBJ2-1	CASSSPQQSTNEQFF	TGTGCCAGCAGCAGTCCCCAACAGAGCACGAATGAGCAGTTCTTC
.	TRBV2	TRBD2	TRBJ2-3	CANAPASGDTQYF	TGTGCCAACGCCCCGGCTAGCGGAGATACGCAGTATTTT
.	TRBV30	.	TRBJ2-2	CAWNSGMNTGELFF	TGTGCCTGGAATTCAGGGATGAACACCGGGGAGCTGTTTTTT
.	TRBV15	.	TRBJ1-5	CATRGDSSNQPQHF	TGTGCCACCCGCGGAGACAGTAGCAATCAGCCCCAGCATTTT
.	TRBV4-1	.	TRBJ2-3	CASRPRLDHADTQYF	TGCGCCAGCAGGCCTCGCCTAGACCACGCAGATACGCAGTATTTT
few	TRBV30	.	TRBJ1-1	CATLGMNTEAFF	TGTGCCACCCTTGGGATGAACACTGAAGCTTTCTTT
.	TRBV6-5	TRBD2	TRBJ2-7	CASSYSRGGAGDEQYF	TGTGCCAGCAGTTACTCTCGCGGGGGGGCCGGCGACGAGCAGTACTTC
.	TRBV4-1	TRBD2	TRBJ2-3	CASSQMTIGVAGLDTQYF	TGCGCCAGCAGCCAAATGACAATAGGAGTAGCGGGGTTAGATACGCAGTATTTT
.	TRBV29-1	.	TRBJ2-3	CSVDRFADTQYF	TGCAGCGTTGACAGGTTCGCAGATACGCAGTATTTT
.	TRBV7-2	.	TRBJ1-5	CASSLVLGTRQPQHF	TGTGCCAGCAGCTTAGTATTGGGGACCAGGCAGCCCCAGCATTTT
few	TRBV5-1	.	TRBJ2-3	CARGDTHTDTQYF	TGCGCCAGGGGGGACACGCACACAGATACGCAGTATTTT
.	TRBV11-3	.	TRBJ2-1	CASSSEPGLSWDEQFF	TGTGCCAGCAGCTCAGAGCCAGGGTTGTCTTGGGATGAGCAGTTCTTC
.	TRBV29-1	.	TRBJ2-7	CSVEEADSYEQYF	TGCAGCGTTGAGGAAGCCGACTCCTACGAGCAGTACTTC
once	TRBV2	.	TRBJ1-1	CASSRGGMNTEAFF	TGTGCGTCCAGCCGGGGGGGGATGAACACTGAAGCTTTCTTT
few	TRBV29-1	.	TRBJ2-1	CSVVDHYNEQFF	TGCAGCGTTGTGGACCACTACAATGAGCAGTTCTTC
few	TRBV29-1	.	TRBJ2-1	CSVEDPGSISYNEQFF	TGCAGCGTTGAAGATCCCGGCAGTATCTCCTACAATGAGCAGTTCTTC
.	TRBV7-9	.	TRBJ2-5	CASSPPLREQETQYF	TGTGCCAGCAGCCCCCCCTTGAGGGAACAAGAGACCCAGTACTTC
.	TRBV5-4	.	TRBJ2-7	CASSFGHEQYF	TGTGCCAGCAGCTTCGGTCACGAGCAGTACTTC
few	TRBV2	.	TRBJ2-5	CASRLPWAAEETQYF	TGTGCCAGCAGGCTCCCCTGGGCAGCAGAAGAGACCCAGTACTTC
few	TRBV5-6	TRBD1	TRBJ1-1	CASSSLQGSNTEAFF	TGTGCCAGCAGCTCCTTACAGGGGTCGAACACTGAAGCTTTCTTT
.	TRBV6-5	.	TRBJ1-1	CASMAGENTEAFF	TGTGCCAGCATGGCAGGGGAGAACACTGAAGCTTTCTTT
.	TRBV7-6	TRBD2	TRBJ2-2	CASSRSGTGELFF	TGTGCCAGCAGCCGTAGCGGGACCGGGGAGCTGTTTTTT
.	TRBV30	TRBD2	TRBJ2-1	CAWSVGTSDEQFF	TGTGCCTGGAGTGTGGGAACTAGCGATGAGCAGTTCTTC
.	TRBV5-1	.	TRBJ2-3	CASSLTGSSTDTQYF	TGCGCCAGCAGCTTGACAGGGTCTAGCACAGATACGCAGTATTTT
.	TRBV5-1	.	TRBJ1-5	CASSPQGPDQGNQPQHF	TGCGCCAGCAGCCCCCAGGGTCCAGATCAGGGTAATCAGCCCCAGCATTTT
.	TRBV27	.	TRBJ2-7	CASSFTVTYEQYF	TGTGCCAGCAGTTTTACTGTTACCTACGAGCAGTACTTC
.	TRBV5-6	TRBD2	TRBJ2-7	CASSPGGGYEQYF	TGTGCCAGCAGCCCCGGGGGGGGCTACGAGCAGTACTTC
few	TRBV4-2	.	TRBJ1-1	CASSQDFGANTEAFF	TGTGCCAGCAGCCAAGATTTCGGGGCGAACACTGAAGCTTTCTTT
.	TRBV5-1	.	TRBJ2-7	CASSLFERSSYEQYF	TGCGCCAGCAGCTTGTTTGAAAGGAGCTCCTACGAGCAGTACTTC
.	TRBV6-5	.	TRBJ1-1	CASSYSRGDTEAFF	TGTGCCAGCAGTTACTCACGGGGTGACACTGAAGCTTTCTTT
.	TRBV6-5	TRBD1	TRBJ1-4	CASSYSQGIWEKLFF	TGTGCCAGCAGTTACTCACAGGGGATTTGGGAAAAACTGTTTTTT
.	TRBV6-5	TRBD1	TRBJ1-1	CASSLTTGVGTEAFF	TGTGCCAGCAGCCTAACTACAGGGGTGGGAACTGAAGCTTTCTTT
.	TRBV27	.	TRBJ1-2	CASSSGSYGYTF	TGTGCCAGCAGTTCCGGGTCGTATGGCTACACCTTC
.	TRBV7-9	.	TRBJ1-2	CASSSSNYGYTF	TGTGCCAGCAGCTCCTCTAACTATGGCTACACCTTC
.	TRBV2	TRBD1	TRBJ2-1	CASSVNPGTGASDEQFF	TGTGCCAGCAGTGTAAACCCCGGGACAGGGGCTAGCGATGAGCAGTTCTTC
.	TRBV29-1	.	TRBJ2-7	CSGGTNPYEQYF	TGCAGCGGGGGGACGAATCCCTACGAGCAGTACTTC
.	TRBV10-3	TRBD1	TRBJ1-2	CAISESGTGGANGYTF	TGTGCCATCAGTGAGTCTGGGACAGGGGGCGCAAATGGCTACACCTTC
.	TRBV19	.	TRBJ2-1	CASSPGGTWEQFF	TGTGCCAGTAGCCCCGGAGGGACGTGGGAGCAGTTCTTC